This note documents a single T cell receptor (beta chain) sequence. Its antigen is as yet unknown. This sample includes further DNA sequences coding for the same CDR3. The repertoire was sequenced with immunoSEQ multiplex PCR; TCRdb's copy has only in-frame clones and lacks some. The sample holds some 150,000 clones; approximately 92% are singletons and the top ten take about 3.3%. This sample was included in a study of T cell responses to AZD1222 COVID-19 vaccine. Overall study findings and caveats: White British people made up most donors, females outnumbered males, and clonal diversity was possibly underestimated.

The sequence derives from an adult who received the AZD1222 COVID-19 vaccine. The input for sequencing was peripheral blood, taken 28 days after the second AZD1222 dose.

The CDR3 coding sequence is TGTGCCAGCAGCTTAGCAGGAGGAGAGACCCAGTACTTC. Amino acids: CASSLAGGETQYF. J is TRBJ2-5 and V is TRBV7-9, with a weak D call TRBD2 (5 bases). Germline V gene sequence: CDR1 SEHNR, CDR2 FQNEAQ (reference sequence). CDR3 size: 13 residues. V gave up 0 bases and J gave up 4 bases, with 6 bases separating them.